This T cell receptor beta chain was observed in a study of T cells in tuberculosis. Across the study: IGRA-negative adolescents, IGRA-positive adolescents with latent tuberculosis and adults with active tuberculosis formed this South African cohort.

Study-level points and caveats: Active tuberculosis cases were adults; controls were adolescents. The TCR-beta difference was not significant; alpha differences partly reflected length. GMM-specific TCRs were nearer to active tuberculosis alpha repertoires, suggesting expansion.

Germline V gives CDR1 WSHSY, CDR2 SAAADI. This CDR3 region has 14 residues. The V and J ends lost 6 bases and 7 bases, in that order; junction bases with no gene match: 6. Worth noting for this clone: Its antigen is not identified.

Here immunoSEQ multiplex PCR was the method, and the copy in TCRdb shows in-frame clones only, minus some. The sample holds 20,000 to 25,000 clones, about 92% seen once. The sequence was obtained from a donor under 30 with latent tuberculosis or without tuberculosis infection. Some clones in this sample may be carry-over from other donors' samples. This sequence joins TRBV10-2 and TRBJ1-5, with TRBD1 identical over 10 bases. Sequencing was done on a sample of PBMCs. CDR3 protein: CASSGQGGGQPQHF. CDR3 DNA sequence: TGCGCCAGCAGCGGACAGGGGGGCGGACAGCCCCAGCATTTT.